Below, one T cell receptor beta chain is given with its context. The sample originates from a study of cytomegalovirus exposure and HLA in healthy donors. PCR employed 60 Vbeta and 13 Jbeta primers. TCRdb's table, derived via immunoSEQ multiplex PCR, lists solely in-frame clones and lacks some. The sample holds about 150,000 clones, about three quarters seen once. The source is a woman aged 30 to 39 in good health and CMV-seropositive. Source material: PBMCs.

CDR3 in amino acids: CASTQGTGGADTQYF. The DNA of the CDR3 is TGTGCCAGCACCCAGGGGACAGGGGGAGCAGATACGCAGTATTTT. The chain combines TRBV7-6 with TRBJ2-3; TRBD1 aligns across 11 bases. This CDR3 is 15 amino acids long. V lost 7 bases, J lost 4 bases, and 7 bases stayed unmatched. Per the germline V gene, CDR1 is SGHVS and CDR2 is FNYEAQ.